The 26 T cell receptor beta chains below come from one sample, sequenced in a study of regulatory T cells in long-lasting Graves disease. Building the TCR beta libraries relied on iRepertoire HTBI primers, and CDR3 regions underwent Arm-PCR. TCRdb used MiXCR to reprocess the multiplex PCR reads, holding one entry per CDR3 protein. The sample carries fewer than 400,000 distinct CDR3 sequences, about 20% recorded once. Time point specified: persistent/refractory GD, antithyroid drugs over 5 years with positive TRAb. PBMCs provided the RNA from which the TCR library was made. The material was peripheral blood mononuclear cells (PBMCs), obtained when the disease was refractory, from a patient treated with antithyroid drugs. The receptors come from a female donor with Graves disease.

This clonotype was recorded a few times. The chain recombines TRBV4-1 with TRBJ2-5; the match to TRBD2 covers 7 bases. Germline V gene sequence: CDR1 MGHRA, CDR2 YSYEKL. Trimming cost V 1 base and J 3 bases; bases outside gene matches: 2. This CDR3 is 14 amino acids long. The CDR3, as DNA: TGCGCCAGCAGCCAAGGCGGGAGCGAAGAGACCCAGTACTTC. Translated, it gives CASSQGGSEETQYF.

The chain couples TRBV7-9 to TRBJ1-6; D perhaps matches TRBD1 (5 bases). The V end lost 2 bases, the J end lost 6 bases, and 14 bases lay between the germline ends. Germline CDR1 reads SEHNR; CDR2 reads FQNEAQ (reference sequence). This CDR3 contains 16 residues. The CDR3: CASSLWLGPTNSPLHF. CDR3 nucleotide sequence: TGTGCCAGCAGCTTATGGCTGGGGCCAACTAATTCACCCCTCCACTTT.

At least ten counts were recorded for this clonotype. The rearrangement uses TRBV20-1 and TRBJ1-5, with D perhaps TRBD1 (6 bases). V was clipped by 4 bases and J by 3 bases, with 10 bases between them. The CDR3 contains 13 residues. From germline, CDR1 is DFQATT and CDR2 SNEGSKA (reference sequence). CDR3 nucleotides: TGCAGTGCTAACGGGGGCAACAATCAGCCCCAGCATTTT. Its protein is CSANGGNNQPQHF.

The chain uses TRBV5-1 and TRBJ1-1; no clear D. This CDR3 contains 18 residues. V was cut by 4 bases and J by 5 bases, with 27 bases left in between. Germline V lookup: CDR1 SGHRS, CDR2 YFSETQ. This chain's CDR3 is CASSPRRAQAPLGTEAFF. CDR3 DNA: TGCGCCAGCAGCCCCCGTCGGGCCCAGGCCCCTCTTGGGACTGAAGCTTTCTTT.

This clonotype was observed at least ten times. This sequence joins TRBV20-1 and TRBJ1-2; 11 nucleotides agree with TRBD1. This CDR3 is 14 amino acids long. Germline CDR1 is DFQATT and CDR2 is SNEGSKA (reference sequence). V lost 5 bases and J lost 7; bases outside the gene matches: 9. The CDR3, as DNA: TGCAGTGCTTCCTCCGGACAGGGGGCGGGTGGCTACACCTTC. Protein: CSASSGQGAGGYTF.

J is TRBJ2-5 and V is TRBV7-2; TRBD1 matches at 7 bases. Germline CDR1 reads SGHTA; CDR2 reads FQGNSA. V shed 5 bases and J 5 bases; nucleotides not matched to a gene: 8. The CDR3 contains 14 residues. CDR3 region: CASSLQGPRETQYF. In DNA, the CDR3 is TGTGCCAGCAGCCTACAGGGGCCGCGGGAGACCCAGTACTTC.

The chain links TRBV5-5 to TRBJ1-6, with D perhaps matching TRBD1 (5 bases). V was clipped by 3 bases and J by 2 bases, with 9 bases between them. Germline loops: CDR1 SGHKS, CDR2 YYEKEE (reference sequence). The CDR3 runs 15 residues. CDR3 region: CASSSTDPYNSPLHF. In nucleotides, the CDR3 is TGTGCCAGCAGCTCGACAGATCCCTATAATTCACCCCTCCACTTT.

V usage is TRBV12-3 or TRBV12-4 and J usage is TRBJ2-3; D uncertain. V lost 5 bases, J lost 2 bases, and 14 bases lay in between. The CDR3 is 15 amino acids. This chain's CDR3 is CASSNQPPATDTQYF. The CDR3 DNA reads as TGTGCCAGCAGTAACCAGCCCCCTGCCACAGATACGCAGTATTTT.

In its sample, this clonotype was seen many times. This sequence joins TRBV12-3 or TRBV12-4 and TRBJ2-7; 9 positions agree with TRBD1. V lost 6 bases, J lost 0 bases, and 3 bases stayed unmatched. This CDR3 spans 14 amino acids. CDR3 region: CASRSGQGSYEQYF. The DNA of the CDR3 is TGTGCCAGCAGGTCGGGACAGGGCTCCTACGAGCAGTACTTC.

This clonotype has at least ten counts. V is TRBV29-1 and J is TRBJ1-2; 11 bases map to TRBD1. Germline CDR1 is SQVTM and CDR2 is ANQGSEA. The CDR3 is 13 amino acids. Unmatched junction bases numbered 7, after V lost 5 bases and J lost 8 bases. CDR3 loop: CSVRWTGGHGYTF. DNA for the CDR3: TGCAGCGTTCGATGGACAGGGGGCCACGGCTACACCTTC.

This clonotype was observed a handful of times. V and J are TRBV13 and TRBJ1-6; D is unclear. Per germline, CDR1 PRHDT and CDR2 FYEKMQ (reference sequence). V shed 5 bases and J shed 9 bases, with 11 bases lying between them. This CDR3 comprises 13 residues. The CDR3, as DNA: TGTGCCAGCAGCGCCCTTGGGAGTTCACCCCTCCACTTT. Its translation: CASSALGSSPLHF.

This clonotype was detected a few times. The genes are TRBV20-1 and TRBJ1-2; no reliable D call. Germline V CDR1 and CDR2: DFQATT, SNEGSKA (reference sequence). This CDR3 has 12 amino acids. V was clipped by 6 bases and J by 4 bases, with 12 bases between them. DNA for the CDR3: TGCAGTGCGAAAAAAGAGCCCTATGGCTACACCTTC. Translated, it gives CSAKKEPYGYTF.

This clonotype was picked up many times. The chain combines TRBV10-3 with TRBJ1-1; D is ambiguous. This CDR3 spans 12 amino acids. The germline CDR1 and CDR2 sequences are ENHRY and SYGVKD. Trimming left V 6 bases short and J 7 bases short, with 12 bases between. The CDR3 region is CAISASDGEAFF. As DNA, the CDR3 is TGTGCCATCAGCGCCTCGGACGGTGAAGCTTTCTTT.

The chain combines TRBV20-1 with TRBJ1-6, with 8 bases identical to TRBD1. V was clipped by 5 bases and J by 8 bases; unmatched bases: 20. The CDR3 runs to 18 residues. Per germline, CDR1 DFQATT and CDR2 SNEGSKA (reference sequence). The CDR3 nucleotides read TGCAGTGCTCGAACCTATGGTATATCAGGGGGCTACGATTCACCCCTCCACTTT. Translating gives CSARTYGISGGYDSPLHF.

This clonotype was observed at least ten times. The chain has TRBV7-8 and TRBJ1-5; no reliable D call. Germline lookup yields CDR1 SGHVS and CDR2 FQNEAQ. The V and J ends lost 6 bases and 0 bases respectively, with 9 bases between them. There are 14 residues in the CDR3. CDR3 coding DNA: TGTGCCAGCAGTTGGGGTGATAGCAATCAGCCCCAGCATTTT. Protein product: CASSWGDSNQPQHF.

The V gene is TRBV7-8, the J gene TRBJ2-2; TRBD1 is a possible D gene (5 bases). The CDR3 extends over 12 amino acids. V gave up 8 bases and J gave up 4 bases, with 8 bases separating them. Germline CDR1 reads SGHVS; CDR2 reads FQNEAQ. In DNA, the CDR3 is TGTGCCAGCGGGGCCCCCACCGGGGAGCTGTTTTTT. This sequence encodes CASGAPTGELFF.

This clonotype was observed at least ten times. The chain employs TRBV10-1 and TRBJ2-5; 16 nucleotides match TRBD2. Per the germline V gene, CDR1 is WNHNN and CDR2 is SYGVQD (reference sequence). The V segment lost 8 bases and the J segment 5 bases; nucleotides outside the gene matches: 11. The CDR3 length is 17 residues. In DNA, the CDR3 is TGCGCCAGCGAAAACCCCCGGGGACTAGCGGGGGGGGAGACCCAGTACTTC. The encoded protein is CASENPRGLAGGETQYF.

For this clonotype: A much more abundant neighbour one base away suggests this may be a read error. The chain joins TRBV11-3 to TRBJ1-1; 9 bases align to TRBD1. This CDR3 is built from 17 residues. Germline CDR1 is SGHNT and CDR2 is YENEEA. This chain's CDR3 is CVSSPWFWDRVNTEAFF. The CDR3 nucleotides read TGTGTCAGCAGCCCCTGGTTCTGGGACAGGGTCAACACTGAAGCTTTCTTT.

This clonotype occurred a few times. CDR3 sequence reads: CASSRGWNNQETQYF. The DNA for the CDR3 is TGTGCCAGTAGTAGGGGGTGGAATAACCAAGAGACCCAGTACTTC. The rearrangement joins TRBV19 to TRBJ2-5; perhaps D is TRBD1 or TRBD2 (5 bases each). The CDR3 contains 15 residues. The germline CDR1 and CDR2 sequences are LNHDA and SQIVND (reference sequence). Trimming cost V 4 bases and J 0 bases, with 12 bases left between them.

This clonotype was seen many times. The genes are TRBV7-2 and TRBJ2-7; D uncertain. Germline-derived CDR1 and CDR2 are SGHTA and FQGNSA. V was trimmed by 8 bases and J by 1 base, leaving 18 bases between them. The CDR3 has 15 amino acids. The CDR3 spells CASAFQEGESYEQYF. The CDR3 DNA reads TGTGCCAGCGCTTTCCAGGAAGGAGAGTCCTACGAGCAGTACTTC.

Only a few counts were recorded for this clonotype. The chain combines TRBV11-2 with TRBJ2-2; 7 nucleotides match TRBD2. This CDR3 contains 16 residues. V shed 1 base and J 3 bases; nucleotides not matched to a gene: 5. The V gene's germline CDR1 is SGHAT and CDR2 FQNNGV. Here the CDR3 DNA reads TGTGCCAGCAGCTTAGTGGGGGGGATGTACACCGGGGAGCTGTTTTTT. Translation: CASSLVGGMYTGELFF.

A note on this clonotype: With a much larger clone just one base away, this may be a read error. V gene TRBV30 combines with J gene TRBJ1-1; maybe TRBD1 (6 bases). V was shortened by 3 bases and J by 0 bases, with 11 bases between the two germline ends. This CDR3 is built from 14 residues. The germline V gene has CDR1 GTSNPN and CDR2 SVGIG (reference sequence). The CDR3 region has the DNA TGTGCCTGGAGAAGGGGGTACATGAACACTGAAGCTTTCTTT. Translation gives CAWRRGYMNTEAFF.

The genes are TRBV9 and TRBJ2-4, with 8 bases lining up with TRBD2. Germline CDR1 reads SGDLS; CDR2 reads YYNGEE. The trim removed 0 bases at V and 8 bases at J, leaving 4 bases unmatched. The CDR3 loop spans 14 amino acids. CDR3 in DNA: TGTGCCAGCAGCGTAGGCTCCGGGGGGGACATTCAGTACTTC. As protein: CASSVGSGGDIQYF.

The gene calls are TRBV4-3 and TRBJ2-7; tentative D call: TRBD1 (5 bases). The V gene's germline CDR1 is LGHNA and CDR2 YSLEER. The CDR3 is made up of 13 amino acids. Between the trimmed V and J ends, which lost 6 bases and 5 bases, there was a span of 14 bases. CDR3 sequence (DNA): TGCGCCAGCAGTCACCAGCAAGGGGACGAGCAGTACTTC. Its protein is CASSHQQGDEQYF.

This clonotype was seen ten or more times. This chain uses TRBV2 with TRBJ1-5; D is possibly TRBD1 (5 bases). Per germline, CDR1 SNHLY and CDR2 FYNNEI. The CDR3 extends over 15 amino acids. Trimming shortened V by 7 bases and J by 2 bases, and 15 bases separated the two germline ends. CDR3 DNA: TGTGCCAGCACCTCTAGGGGATTAGGCAATCAGCCCCAGCATTTT. This encodes CASTSRGLGNQPQHF.

This clonotype has just a few counts. The CDR3 DNA reads TGTGCCAGCAGCTTCGGGACGGGGAAAGATACGCAGTATTTT. Its protein is CASSFGTGKDTQYF. This rearrangement joins TRBV13 to TRBJ2-3; D tentatively reads TRBD1 or TRBD2 (5 bases each). Trimming took 3 bases from V and 5 from J, leaving 12 bases between them. CDR1 and CDR2 from the germline V gene are PRHDT and FYEKMQ (reference sequence). The CDR3 contains 14 residues.